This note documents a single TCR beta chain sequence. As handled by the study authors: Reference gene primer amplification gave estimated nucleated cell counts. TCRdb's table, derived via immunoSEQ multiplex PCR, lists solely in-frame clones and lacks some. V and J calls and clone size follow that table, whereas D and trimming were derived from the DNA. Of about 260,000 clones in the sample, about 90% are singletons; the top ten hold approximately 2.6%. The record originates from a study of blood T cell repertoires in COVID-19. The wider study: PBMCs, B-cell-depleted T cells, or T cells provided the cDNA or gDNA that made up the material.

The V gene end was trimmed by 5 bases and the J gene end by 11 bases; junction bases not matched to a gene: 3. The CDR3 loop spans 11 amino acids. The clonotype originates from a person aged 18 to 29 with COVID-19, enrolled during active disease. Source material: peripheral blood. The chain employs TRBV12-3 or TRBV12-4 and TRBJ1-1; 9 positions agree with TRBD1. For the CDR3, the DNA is TGTGCCAGCAGTCACGGACAGGGGGCTTTCTTT. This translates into CASSHGQGAFF.